This is a list of T cell receptor beta chains from one sample in a study of regulatory T cells in long-lasting Graves disease. TCRdb analysed the multiplex PCR reads with MiXCR anew, one entry per CDR3 protein. The table shows roughly 420,000 distinct CDR3 sequences, with 14% occurring only once. A further study also used this sample, focusing on T cells in Graves' hyperthyroidism and ophthalmopathy.

The sequencing used peripheral blood mononuclear cells (PBMCs), collected at new diagnosis, from a patient treated with antithyroid drugs. The receptors originated from a woman in her forties or fifties with Graves disease. Both conserved end residues are trimmed from each CDR3. The D gene is left open where the match is weak. Expanded clones get a size class; other rows say once, few or many, or leave the size out.

J: TRBJ2-7; size: many; D: -; V: TRBV20-1; CDR3: SASPAVGLTYEQY
J: TRBJ2-3; size: -; D: -; V: TRBV12-3/TRBV12-4; CDR3: AVGSPGADTQY
J: TRBJ2-7; size: many; D: -; V: TRBV20-1; CDR3: SARELSRAYEQY
J: TRBJ1-5; size: many; D: TRBD1; V: TRBV20-1; CDR3: SADTGGRGNQPQH
J: TRBJ2-3; size: many; D: -; V: TRBV27; CDR3: ASSSRRLGPSTDTQY
J: TRBJ1-1; size: few; D: -; V: TRBV5-4; CDR3: ASSSLAQGGPEAF
J: TRBJ1-4; size: many; D: -; V: TRBV7-9; CDR3: ASSFGLGEKLF
J: TRBJ2-7; size: -; D: -; V: TRBV18; CDR3: ASSPPPGSYEQY
J: TRBJ2-2; size: -; D: -; V: TRBV18; CDR3: ASSPPSSMNTGELF
J: TRBJ2-1; size: many; D: TRBD2; V: TRBV30; CDR3: AWSVLSGYDNEQF
J: TRBJ2-1; size: many; D: TRBD1; V: TRBV12-3/TRBV12-4; CDR3: ASSIGTGGEQF
J: TRBJ2-7; size: -; D: -; V: TRBV20-1; CDR3: SASYGRSYEQY
J: TRBJ1-3; size: many; D: -; V: TRBV11-2; CDR3: ASRLSSGNTIY
J: TRBJ2-3; size: many; D: TRBD2; V: TRBV7-6; CDR3: ASSPRAGRGSDTQY
J: TRBJ1-5; size: many; D: -; V: TRBV12-3/TRBV12-4; CDR3: ASSLVYQPQH